Given below is one T cell receptor beta chain in context. Its antigen is not known. The hyperthyroidism was newly diagnosed and had lasted under 2 months; the patients were aged 18 to 65. The V and J ends lost 2 bases and 0 bases, in that order; junction bases with no gene match: 2. The CDR3 is 15 amino acids. Germline V lookup: CDR1 WSHSY, CDR2 SAAADI. The data were taken from a study of T cells in Graves' hyperthyroidism and ophthalmopathy. Study-level information: At initial diagnosis, before any treatment had begun, peripheral blood was obtained.

Points from the study as a whole: Within blood appeared most thyroid clonotypes that had expanded above 0.001. In validation, the model predicted ophthalmopathy. These predictions came a median roughly 7.1 months before onset.

Regions amplified from RNA transcripts were the TCR beta CDR3 regions. RT-PCR in the first round (using the HTBI primer set) targeted the TCR CDR3. TCRdb redid the calling of the multiplex PCR reads with MiXCR, one entry per CDR3 protein. The data hold around 350,000 distinct CDR3 sequences, with roughly 25% observed a single time. The J gene is TRBJ2-3, the V gene TRBV10-2; 7 nucleotides match TRBD1. Source material: blood. The sequence was collected from a man aged 45 to 65 with Graves' hyperthyroidism. The CDR3 DNA reads TGCGCCAGCAGTGAGACAGGGGTTAGCACAGATACGCAGTATTTT. It is translated as CASSETGVSTDTQYF.